These 18 T cell receptor beta chains came from one sample sequenced in a study of blood T cell repertoires in COVID-19 (dated by TCRdb to about 2020). The library was produced with the immunoSEQ multiplex PCR assay. Sourced from immuneACCESS, this table was stored by TCRdb with only in-frame sequences that have V and J called. A share of the clones is absent; for the studies checked, an unresolved V gene accounts for under half, and the remainder has no known explanation. This sample lists approximately 280,000 clones; around 86% were detected once. The top ten constitute approximately 2.4% of the sample. Input material: PBMCs or T cells enriched from blood (not recorded which). These receptors all come from a woman aged 18-29 years who had recovered from COVID-19.

The chain is built from TRBV30 and TRBJ1-5; 10 bases map to TRBD1. Germline values: CDR1 GTSNPN, CDR2 SVGIG (reference sequence). This CDR3 is 13 amino acids long. V lost 6 bases and J lost 8; bases outside the gene matches: 7. CDR3 nucleotides: TGTGCCTGTTCACAGACAGGGGGCGAGCCCCAGCATTTT. This sequence encodes CACSQTGGEPQHF.

J is TRBJ2-1 and V is TRBV7-8, with TRBD2 matching over 9 bases. The CDR3 length is 15 residues. V trimming: 0 bases; J trimming: 6 bases; junction bases outside the gene matches: 3. Per the germline V gene, CDR1 is SGHVS and CDR2 is FQNEAQ. DNA of the CDR3: TGTGCCAGCAGCTTAGCGGCGGGAGGGCCCAATGAGCAGTTCTTC. Protein product: CASSLAAGGPNEQFF.

The chain employs TRBV28 and TRBJ2-3, with a possible D match to TRBD2 (5 bases). Germline assignment: CDR1 MDHEN and CDR2 SYDVKM. The V and J ends lost 1 base and 4 bases respectively, with 15 bases between them. This CDR3 has 16 residues. CDR3 DNA: TGTGCCAGCAGTTTATTTTCGGGCTTGGAGGCAGATACGCAGTATTTT. Protein: CASSLFSGLEADTQYF.

V is TRBV7-8 and J is TRBJ2-3; 10 positions match TRBD2. With 5 bases clipped from V and 0 bases from J, the junction kept 8 bases outside the gene matches. Germline CDR1 and CDR2: SGHVS and FQNEAQ. This CDR3 contains 17 residues. Here the CDR3 reads CASSDNGLAASTDTQYF. The CDR3 nucleotides are TGTGCCAGCAGCGATAATGGACTAGCGGCAAGCACAGATACGCAGTATTTT.

The chain carries TRBV18 and TRBJ1-2; TRBD1 matches 7 bases. V gave up 2 bases and J gave up 4 bases; unmatched junction bases: 10. The length of the CDR3 is 16 residues. The germline V gene encodes CDR1 KGHSH and CDR2 LQKENI. In nucleotides, the CDR3 is TGTGCCAGCTCACCAATAACCCCGACAGGGATCTATGGCTACACCTTC. Translated: CASSPITPTGIYGYTF.

The rearrangement joins TRBV4-1 to TRBJ2-1; a possible D gene is TRBD2 (6 bases). The CDR3 consists of 17 residues. V gave up 1 base and J gave up 4 bases, with 17 bases separating them. Germline values: CDR1 MGHRA, CDR2 YSYEKL. The DNA for the CDR3 is TGCGCCAGCAGCCAAGGGGCCGGGACTGAACCATACAATGAGCAGTTCTTC. It translates to CASSQGAGTEPYNEQFF.

The chain employs TRBV6-1 and TRBJ2-1; 9 bases agree with TRBD1. Germline CDR1 and CDR2: MNHNS and SASEGT. Trimming at V came to 1 base and at J to 3 bases, leaving 7 bases not matched to a gene. This CDR3 is 17 amino acids long. Written as DNA, the CDR3 is TGTGCCAGCAGTGAAGATTGGGGGACAGGGATCTACAATGAGCAGTTCTTC. Its protein product is CASSEDWGTGIYNEQFF.

The chain couples TRBV5-6 to TRBJ1-1; TRBD1 is a possible D gene (6 bases). The V end was cut by 2 bases, the J end by 6 bases, with 17 bases between. The CDR3 is made up of 15 amino acids. CDR1 and CDR2 from the germline V gene are SGHDT and YYEEEE. The chain's CDR3 is CASSFRSGGDAEAFF. DNA for the CDR3: TGTGCCAGCAGCTTCCGTTCTGGGGGCGACGCTGAAGCTTTCTTT. Full variable domain (remainder filled in from reference TRBV5-6 and TRBJ1-1): DAGVTQSPTHLIKTRGQQVTLRCSPKSGHDTVSWYQQALGQGPQFIFQYYEEEERQRGNFPDRFSGHQFPNYSSELNVNALLLGDSALYLCASSFRSGGDAEAFFGQGTRLTVV.

The V call is TRBV11-2, the J call TRBJ2-3; weak D call: TRBD1 (8 bases). This CDR3 comprises 13 residues. The germline CDR1 and CDR2 sequences are SGHAT and FQNNGV. With 4 bases removed from V and 6 bases from J, the gap between germline ends came to 11 bases. The CDR3 is CASSYRGGDTQYF. In DNA, the CDR3 is TGTGCCAGCAGCTACAGGGGGGGGGATACGCAGTATTTT.

This clone was recorded once. This chain joins TRBV27 and TRBJ2-2; no clear D. CDR3 length: 13 amino acids. Looked up from germline, CDR1 is MNHEY and CDR2 is SMNVEV (reference sequence). Trimming pared 5 bases from V and 6 bases from J, leaving 10 bases between. CDR3 sequence reads: CASSPPLAGELFF. CDR3 sequence (DNA): TGTGCCAGCAGTCCCCCCCTCGCCGGGGAGCTGTTTTTT.

This rearrangement joins TRBV3-1 (or the pseudogene TRBV3-2) to TRBJ1-2, with 9 bases that match TRBD1. Germline CDR1 and CDR2: LGHDT and YNNKEL (reference sequence). Germline trimming cut 2 bases from V and 6 bases from J; bases unmatched to any gene: 10. The CDR3 contains 16 residues. This CDR3 reads CASSQSLQGALNGYTF. CDR3 in DNA: TGTGCCAGCAGCCAATCCCTACAGGGGGCTTTGAATGGCTACACCTTC.

The CDR3 sequence is CASSFLPGIQETQYF. The DNA for the CDR3 is TGCGCCAGCAGCTTCCTACCGGGGATACAAGAGACCCAGTACTTC. The chain has TRBV5-1 and TRBJ2-5, with a weak D call TRBD2 (5 bases). Germline V gene sequence: CDR1 SGHRS, CDR2 YFSETQ. The germline V and J ends were trimmed by 2 bases and 2 bases, with 13 bases remaining between them. This CDR3 is 15 amino acids long.

The chain links TRBV7-8 to TRBJ2-7; 11 bases match TRBD2. Germline CDR1 reads SGHVS; CDR2 reads FQNEAQ. This CDR3 contains 17 residues. V trimming: 0 bases; J trimming: 5 bases; junction bases outside the gene matches: 9. The CDR3 bases are TGTGCCAGCAGCTTAGCCTATACTAGCGGGAGAACACACGAGCAGTACTTC. The encoded protein is CASSLAYTSGRTHEQYF.

The V and J genes are TRBV6-5 and TRBJ1-2; no clear D. Trimming pared 7 bases from V and 7 bases from J, leaving 19 bases between. The germline CDR1 and CDR2 sequences are MNHEY and SVGAGI. The CDR3 totals 14 residues. Written as DNA, the CDR3 is TGTGCCAGCACCGAGTCAGGTATCACTCCTGGCTACACCTTC. Translating it yields CASTESGITPGYTF.

The chain joins TRBV9 to TRBJ2-1, with a possible D match to TRBD2 (5 bases). The CDR3 consists of 15 residues. Germline CDR1 is SGDLS and CDR2 is YYNGEE. V dropped 2 bases and J dropped 3 bases, with 12 bases sitting between them. CDR3 sequence (DNA): TGTGCCAGCAGCGTTTGGAGCGGTATCTACAATGAGCAGTTCTTC. The encoded protein is CASSVWSGIYNEQFF.

The chain recombines TRBV6-5 with TRBJ1-5, with D unclear. The V gene lost 6 bases and the J gene lost 4 bases, with 10 bases spanning the gap. This CDR3 is built from 13 residues. Germline V gene data show CDR1 as MNHEY and CDR2 as SVGAGI. DNA of the CDR3: TGTGCCAGCAGGAAGGAGGTAAATCAGCCCCAGCATTTT. Translation: CASRKEVNQPQHF.

V usage is TRBV11-2 and J usage is TRBJ2-7; D is undetermined. The CDR3 is 13 residues long. The V and J ends lost 1 base and 2 bases respectively, with 6 bases between them. The V gene's germline CDR1 is SGHAT and CDR2 FQNNGV. The CDR3 reads CASSLAQTYEQYF. The CDR3 bases are TGTGCCAGCAGCTTAGCACAGACCTACGAGCAGTACTTC. The full variable domain, rest sourced from reference TRBV11-2 and TRBJ2-7, is EAGVAQSPRYKIIEKRQSVAFWCNPISGHATLYWYQQILGQGPKLLIQFQNNGVVDDSQLPKDRFSAERLKGVDSTLKIQPAKLEDSAVYLCASSLAQTYEQYFGPGTRLTVT.

This clone was seen only a few times. This chain connects TRBV7-2 to TRBJ2-5; D is possibly TRBD2 (5 bases). The germline V gene has CDR1 SGHTA and CDR2 FQGNSA. V lost 4 bases and J 2 bases, leaving 17 bases between the germline ends. The CDR3 is made up of 16 amino acids. Here the CDR3 reads CASSSSRIGGQETQYF. The CDR3, as DNA: TGTGCCAGCAGCTCTAGCAGGATAGGAGGTCAAGAGACCCAGTACTTC.